These T cell receptor beta chains were read from a single sample in a study of molecular identifiers for immune sequencing clone quantification. MiXCR was run by TCRdb on the PCR reads, yielding one entry per CDR3 protein. The table lists some 650,000 distinct CDR3 sequences, around 20% of them singletons, with approximately 0.9% in the top ten. The sequencing input was naive CD8+ T cells from blood, with Jurkat cell RNA spiked in. These receptors originate from a human donor in good health. Some libraries in this study had Jurkat cell RNA spiked in. CDR3s include the opening cysteine and the closing phenylalanine or tryptophan. Each record gives: V gene, J gene, D gene, clone size, CDR3 DNA, CDR3 protein. D genes are given only for firm matches. Size is stated for part of the rows, as once, few or many counts, or as a class when the clone is expanded.

TRBV12-3/TRBV12-4	TRBJ2-3	TRBD2	many	TGTGCCAGCAGCTCCCCGACTAGCGGCTTCACAGATACGCAGTATTTT	CASSSPTSGFTDTQYF
TRBV27	TRBJ1-1	-	many	TGTGCCAGCAGTCCTTACGGGGTTCTGGATCCTGAAGCTTTCTTT	CASSPYGVLDPEAFF
TRBV25-1	TRBJ2-7	-	many	TGTGCCAGCAGTGAGAGTGTCGCCGAGCAGTACTTC	CASSESVAEQYF
TRBV28	TRBJ2-7	-	many	TGTGCCAGCAGTCCAACAGCGATAAGTTGGTACGAGCAGTACTTC	CASSPTAISWYEQYF
TRBV27	TRBJ1-2	-	-	TGTGCCAGCAGTATACTCGCGGTCCAGGGCCCCAATGGCTACACCTTC	CASSILAVQGPNGYTF
TRBV2	TRBJ2-4	-	few	TGTGCCAGCATACTAGACGCAAACATTCAGTACTTC	CASILDANIQYF
TRBV4-3	TRBJ2-7	TRBD2	-	TGCGCCAGCAGCCAAGAACCTAGCGGGGGGGCCTACGAGCAGTACTTC	CASSQEPSGGAYEQYF
TRBV19	TRBJ2-7	TRBD1	few	TGTGCCAGTAGCTCCGGGACAGGGTTAGCCTACGAGCAGTACTTC	CASSSGTGLAYEQYF
TRBV7-6	TRBJ2-3	TRBD2	many	TGTGCCAGCAGCTTAGTTTGGGCTAGCGGGATGAGCACAGATACGCAGTATTTT	CASSLVWASGMSTDTQYF
TRBV30	TRBJ1-1	-	-	TGTGCCTGGACCAACGGGGGGGGGGACACTGAAGCTTTCTTT	CAWTNGGGDTEAFF
TRBV5-6	TRBJ2-1	-	-	TGTGCCAGCAGGGATCACAATGAGCAGTTCTTC	CASRDHNEQFF
TRBV7-9	TRBJ2-7	TRBD2	many	TGTGCCAGCAGCTTAGCGCTGGGGCGGGGGTACGAGCAGTACTTC	CASSLALGRGYEQYF
TRBV7-9	TRBJ2-2	TRBD2	many	TGTGCCAGCAGCCTGGGACTAGCGGGAGTCTTAACCGGGGAGCTGTTTTTT	CASSLGLAGVLTGELFF
TRBV5-1	TRBJ2-6	TRBD1	many	TGCGCCAGCAGCTTCCCCGGGACAGCTACCTCTGGGGCCAACGTCCTGACTTTC	CASSFPGTATSGANVLTF
TRBV21-1	TRBJ1-4	-	many	TGTGCCAGCAGCAAATTAGGTGCAACTAATGAAAAACTGTTTTTT	CASSKLGATNEKLFF
TRBV20-1	TRBJ1-1	-	many	TGCAGTGCCCGGGACGGGAAAACGAACACTGAAGCTTTCTTT	CSARDGKTNTEAFF
TRBV7-2	TRBJ2-7	-	many	TGTGCCAGCAGCGGATCAGCTCCGGGCCACGACTACGAGCAGTACTTC	CASSGSAPGHDYEQYF
TRBV27	TRBJ2-7	TRBD1	-	TGTGCCAGCAGTTGGAAGGGACAGGGGTACGAGCAGTACTTC	CASSWKGQGYEQYF
TRBV7-9	TRBJ2-7	-	-	TGTGCCAGCAGCCCAGCCCCCGGGGGCAGTGAGTACGAGCAGTACTTC	CASSPAPGGSEYEQYF
TRBV9	TRBJ2-3	-	-	TGTGCCAGCAGCGTAGGGGGCGGGGTGGCCTCAGATACGCAGTATTTT	CASSVGGGVASDTQYF
TRBV20-1	TRBJ2-2	-	many	TGCAGTGCTAGAGAAGGGGCCGGGGAGCTGTTTTTT	CSAREGAGELFF
TRBV4-2	TRBJ2-1	TRBD1	-	TGTGCCAGCAGCCGAAGACAGGGGCTTGACAATGAGCAGTTCTTC	CASSRRQGLDNEQFF
TRBV25-1	TRBJ2-5	-	many	TGTGCCAGCAGCCCGACCTACAGTCAAGAGACCCAGTACTTC	CASSPTYSQETQYF
TRBV4-3	TRBJ2-7	-	many	TGCGCCAGCAGCCAAGATCTAGGGGGGACTCAGCCTGGGGAGCAGTACTTC	CASSQDLGGTQPGEQYF
TRBV19	TRBJ1-4	TRBD1	many	TGTGCCAGTAGGAGAACAGGGGGGATCGAAAAACTGTTTTTT	CASRRTGGIEKLFF
TRBV20-1	TRBJ2-7	-	-	TGCAGTGCTCCATGCCCTGACAGCTCCTACGAGCAGTACTTC	CSAPCPDSSYEQYF
TRBV7-2	TRBJ2-1	TRBD1	many	TGTGCCAGCAGCTTATGGGGACAGGGGGGATACAATGAGCAGTTCTTC	CASSLWGQGGYNEQFF
TRBV25-1	TRBJ1-3	TRBD1	few	TGTGCCAGCATTCCCCCGGGCAGGGGGCACTCTGGAAACACCATATATTTT	CASIPPGRGHSGNTIYF
TRBV7-2	TRBJ1-2	-	-	TGTGCCAACAGCTTAGGGACGTGGGAGATCCATGGCTACACCTTC	CANSLGTWEIHGYTF
TRBV30	TRBJ2-1	-	few	TGTGCCTGGATCCCGTTCGGGCATGAGCAGTTCTTC	CAWIPFGHEQFF
TRBV4-1	TRBJ2-7	-	-	TGCGCCAGCAGCCAAGGTCCCAGGACCTCCTACGCCCCGTCCTTC	CASSQGPRTSYAPSF
TRBV7-8	TRBJ2-5	-	-	TGTGCCAGCAGCTTAGGGGCAGGCTCCCAAGAGACCCAGTACTTC	CASSLGAGSQETQYF
TRBV5-4	TRBJ2-7	-	many	TGTGCCAGCAGCCCGGACACGGGAACTTACGAGCAGTACTTC	CASSPDTGTYEQYF
TRBV9	TRBJ2-6	-	many	TGTGCCAGCAGCACCCGAGAGACTGACAGGACCTACTCTGGGGCCAACGTCCTGACTTTC	CASSTRETDRTYSGANVLTF
TRBV5-1	TRBJ1-1	-	-	TGCGCCAGCAGACGGGGTACTGAAGCTTCCTTT	CASRRGTEASF
TRBV30	TRBJ2-7	-	-	TGTGCCTGGAATCCAGGACAGCCCTACGAGCAGTACTTC	CAWNPGQPYEQYF
TRBV7-9	TRBJ1-5	-	many	TGTGCCAGCAGCTTATCGGACACTGTCGATCAGCCCCAGCATTTT	CASSLSDTVDQPQHF
TRBV9	TRBJ2-3	-	many	TGTGCCAGCAGCGTAGAGGCGGGACCCACAGATACGCAGTATTTT	CASSVEAGPTDTQYF
TRBV14	TRBJ2-7	-	few	TGTGCCAGCAGCCTTCCGGGCTACTACGAGCAGTACTTC	CASSLPGYYEQYF
TRBV4-2	TRBJ2-3	-	few	TGTGCCGGCAGCCAAGATATGGGGGGGCAAACCGCAGATACGCAGTATTTT	CAGSQDMGGQTADTQYF
TRBV7-6	TRBJ1-5	-	many	TGTGCCAGCAGCTTAGAGGGGCGCGGCAATCAGCCCCAGCATTTT	CASSLEGRGNQPQHF
TRBV29-1	TRBJ2-3	-	many	TGCAGCGTAGCCGACCCTAGCGAGCCGCAGGATACGCAGTATTTT	CSVADPSEPQDTQYF
TRBV4-1	TRBJ1-6	-	-	TGCGCCAGCAGCCAAGATCGGGCAGGGCTAGGACATTCACCCCTCCACTTT	CASSQDRAGLGHSPLHF
TRBV27	TRBJ2-7	TRBD2	-	TGTGCCTGCGGGACTAGCGCGGCCGACGAGCAGTACTTC	CACGTSAADEQYF
TRBV12-3/TRBV12-4	TRBJ2-5	-	many	TGTGCCAGCAGCCCCGCAACACAAGAGACCCAGTACTTC	CASSPATQETQYF
TRBV21-1	TRBJ2-5	-	-	TGTGCCAGCAGCAACCCGACTAGCGGCCAAGAGACCCAGCACTTC	CASSNPTSGQETQHF
TRBV19	TRBJ2-1	TRBD2	-	TGTGCCAGTAGTGTCGATAGCGGGAGAGGCCACAATGAGCAGTTCTTC	CASSVDSGRGHNEQFF
TRBV4-1	TRBJ2-7	-	few	TGCGCCAGCAGCCAAACAGAGTCACCCTCCTACGAGCAGTACTTC	CASSQTESPSYEQYF
TRBV19	TRBJ2-7	TRBD2	-	TGTGCCAGACACCTAGCGGGAGGGCCTTTGGTCTTGGGGGAGCAGTACTTC	CARHLAGGPLVLGEQYF
TRBV7-9	TRBJ1-1	TRBD1	-	TGTACCAGCAGGCAAAACAGGGGGGAAGCTTTCTTT	CTSRQNRGEAFF
TRBV5-1	TRBJ2-7	-	-	TGCGCCAGCAGGGTGGGCCCATGGGAGATGGACTACGAGCAGTACTTC	CASRVGPWEMDYEQYF
TRBV29-1	TRBJ2-3	-	many	TGCAGCGTTGAAGGGTCGAGTAGCCCCACAGATACGCAGTATTTT	CSVEGSSSPTDTQYF
TRBV12-5	TRBJ1-1	-	many	TGTGCTAGTGGTTCAGGAATGAACACTGAAGCTTTCTTT	CASGSGMNTEAFF
TRBV29-1	TRBJ2-7	-	-	TGCAGCGTTGTTGCGGGGCTAACCCACGAGCAGTACTTC	CSVVAGLTHEQYF